The 13 T cell receptor beta chains below come from one sample, sequenced in a study of OX40 agonist ivuxolimab in advanced cancers. The assay was immunoSEQ multiplex PCR, and TCRdb's table has in-frame clones only and misses some. The sample lists more than 50,000 clones, roughly nine tenths occurring once. Sequences were derived from CD4+ or CD8+ T cells sorted from blood, sampled in a trial of the OX40 agonist ivuxolimab. The receptors originated from an adult with an advanced solid tumor such as melanoma, head and neck, liver or kidney cancer.

This rearrangement joins TRBV7-9 to TRBJ2-7; possibly TRBD2 for D (6 bases). Trimming stripped 8 bases from V and 1 base from J, with 9 bases between. The CDR3 covers 12 residues. Germline CDR1 reads SEHNR; CDR2 reads FQNEAQ (reference sequence). The CDR3 sequence: CASLGRSYEQYF. CDR3 coding DNA: TGTGCCAGCCTCGGGAGATCCTACGAGCAGTACTTC.

V and J are TRBV6-1 and TRBJ1-1; D perhaps matches TRBD1 (5 bases). Germline lookup yields CDR1 MNHNS and CDR2 SASEGT. Trimming stripped 4 bases from V and 8 bases from J, with 11 bases between. The CDR3 sequence is 12 residues long. CDR3 nucleotides: TGTGCCAGCAGTGTCTGGGGGAGGGAAGCTTTCTTT. Protein: CASSVWGREAFF.

The chain combines TRBV11-1 with TRBJ1-1; no reliable D call. Trimming left V 1 base short and J 0 bases short, with 9 bases between. Germline loops: CDR1 SGHAT, CDR2 FQDESV (reference sequence). This CDR3 comprises 15 residues. CDR3: CASSLGRGMNTEAFF. For the CDR3, the DNA is TGTGCCAGCAGCTTAGGAAGAGGAATGAACACTGAAGCTTTCTTT.

The rearrangement links TRBV25-1 to TRBJ2-7; 7 bases are shared with TRBD2. The CDR3 spans 15 residues. Looked up from germline, CDR1 is MGHDK and CDR2 is SYGVNS. V lost 1 base to trimming and J lost 0 bases; unmatched junction nucleotides: 3. This CDR3 reads CASSEFGGSSYEQYF. The CDR3 DNA sequence: TGTGCCAGCAGTGAATTCGGCGGGAGCTCCTACGAGCAGTACTTC.

This clone was counted only a few times. V is TRBV9 and J is TRBJ2-7; a weak D match, TRBD1 (6 bases). CDR1 and CDR2 from the germline V gene are SGDLS and YYNGEE. V was trimmed by 3 bases and J by 2 bases, leaving 9 bases between them. The CDR3 has 13 residues. CDR3 amino acids: CASSAGTTYEQYF. Here the CDR3 DNA reads TGTGCCAGCAGCGCCGGGACAACCTACGAGCAGTACTTC.

V and J are TRBV18 and TRBJ2-7; D ambiguous. This CDR3 contains 13 residues. Germline V CDR1 and CDR2: KGHSH, LQKENI. V lost 6 bases and J 7 bases, leaving 16 bases between the germline ends. CDR3 in amino acids: CASSPVVLIEQYF. The DNA for the CDR3 is TGTGCCAGCTCCCCGGTTGTCTTAATAGAGCAGTACTTC.

The CDR3 reads CASSPPGQGARTEAFF. CDR3 coding DNA: TGTGCCAGCAGCCCGCCGGGACAGGGGGCTCGCACTGAAGCTTTCTTT. The V and J genes are TRBV5-4 and TRBJ1-1; 12 bases fit TRBD1. Germline values: CDR1 SGHNT, CDR2 YYREEE (reference sequence). CDR3 length: 16 residues. The V segment lost 4 bases and the J segment 4 bases; nucleotides outside the gene matches: 8.

The V and J genes are TRBV27 and TRBJ1-1; D might be TRBD1 (5 bases). Looked up from germline, CDR1 is MNHEY and CDR2 is SMNVEV (reference sequence). Trimming took off 3 bases at V and 4 bases at J, with 12 bases between the two ends. The CDR3 runs 14 residues. The CDR3 region has the DNA TGTGCCAGCAGTTTGGTTGGGGGACCCACTGAAGCTTTCTTT. Encoded protein: CASSLVGGPTEAFF.

V and J are TRBV14 and TRBJ2-5, with D perhaps given as TRBD1 or TRBD2 (5 bases each). V lost 2 bases to trimming and J lost 5 bases, with 15 bases between them. The length of the CDR3 is 15 residues. From germline, CDR1 is SGHDN and CDR2 FVKESK. This chain's CDR3 is CASSQRLGWGETQYF. Here the CDR3 DNA reads TGTGCCAGCAGCCAACGTCTGGGCTGGGGGGAGACCCAGTACTTC.

The genes are TRBV5-5 and TRBJ2-7; D might be TRBD1 or TRBD2, each matching 5 bases. The CDR3 runs to 14 residues. Trimming pared 4 bases from V and 1 base from J, leaving 12 bases between. Germline CDR1 SGHKS, CDR2 YYEKEE (reference sequence). The CDR3 loop reads CASSPGPGSYEQYF. CDR3 in DNA: TGTGCCAGCAGCCCGGGACCGGGTTCCTACGAGCAGTACTTC. Drawing the rest from reference TRBV5-5 and TRBJ2-7, the complete variable domain is DAGVTQSPTHLIKTRGQQVTLRCSPISGHKSVSWYQQVLGQGPQFIFQYYEKEERGRGNFPDRFSARQFPNYSSELNVNALLLGDSALYLCASSPGPGSYEQYFGPGTRLTVT.

Of note for this clone: The junction and the germline gene differ at one end; a read error may be behind it. The rearrangement links TRBV30 to TRBJ2-7; possibly TRBD2 for D (6 bases). CDR1 and CDR2 (germline): GTSNPN, SVGIG (reference sequence). This CDR3 is 15 amino acids long. The CDR3 spells CARRDPGVGDDEQYF. In nucleotides, the CDR3 is TGTGCCCGGAGGGACCCGGGAGTAGGTGACGACGAGCAGTACTTC. The variable domain in full, with the rest retrieved from reference TRBV30 and TRBJ2-7, is SQTIHQWPATLVQPVGSPLSLECTVEGTSNPNLYWYRQAAGRGLQLLFYSVGIGQISSEVPQNLSASRPQDRQFILSSKKLLLSDSGFYLCARRDPGVGDDEQYFGPGTRLTVT.

V gene TRBV19 combines with J gene TRBJ1-5; maybe TRBD1 (5 bases). The CDR3 runs to 15 residues. From germline, CDR1 is LNHDA and CDR2 SQIVND (reference sequence). V lost 6 bases to trimming and J lost 6 bases, with 18 bases between them. The CDR3: CASRFEGQNFQPQHF. The CDR3 coding sequence is TGTGCCAGTAGATTCGAAGGACAAAATTTTCAGCCCCAGCATTTT.

Only one count was recorded for this clone. The chain has TRBV19 and TRBJ2-5; tentative D call: TRBD1 (6 bases). The CDR3 spans 15 residues. Per the germline V gene, CDR1 is LNHDA and CDR2 is SQIVND (reference sequence). Between the trimmed V and J ends, which lost 5 bases and 5 bases, there was a span of 18 bases. CDR3 coding DNA: TGTGCCAGTAGTCGAAAGGGGGTTTCCCTGGAGACCCAGTACTTC. It specifies CASSRKGVSLETQYF.